The following is a TCR beta chain sequence with its context. The data are from a study of cytotoxic CD8 clonotypes in ibrutinib-treated CLL. Some clones are missing from TCRdb's copy, which holds only in-frame ones; the method was immunoSEQ multiplex PCR. The data show 200,000 to 250,000 clones, with 79% seen just once and roughly 11% held by the top ten. The V gene's germline CDR1 is PRHDT and CDR2 FYEKMQ (reference sequence). Trimming left V 3 bases short and J 6 bases short, with 7 bases between. CDR3 length equals 12 residues. The clonotype originates from a human donor with chronic lymphocytic leukemia. The source was PBMCs, collected after 12 months of ibrutinib treatment. The chain is built from TRBV13 and TRBJ2-3; D not resolved. The CDR3 nucleotides read TGTGCCAGCAGCTTCGAGGCGGATACGCAGTATTTT. Translation gives CASSFEADTQYF.